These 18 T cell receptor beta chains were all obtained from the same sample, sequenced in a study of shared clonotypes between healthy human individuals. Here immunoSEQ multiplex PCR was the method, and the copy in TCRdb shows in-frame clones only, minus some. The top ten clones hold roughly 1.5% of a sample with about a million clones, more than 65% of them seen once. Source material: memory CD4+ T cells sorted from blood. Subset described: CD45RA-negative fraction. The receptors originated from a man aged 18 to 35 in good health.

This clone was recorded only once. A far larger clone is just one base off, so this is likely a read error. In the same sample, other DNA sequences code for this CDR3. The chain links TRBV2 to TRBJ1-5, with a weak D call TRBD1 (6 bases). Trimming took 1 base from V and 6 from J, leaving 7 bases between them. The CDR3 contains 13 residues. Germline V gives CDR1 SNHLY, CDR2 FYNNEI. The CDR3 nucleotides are TGTGCCAGCAGTGAAGAAGGGGGTCAGCCCCAGCATTTT. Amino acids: CASSEEGGQPQHF. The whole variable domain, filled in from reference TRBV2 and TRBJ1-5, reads EPEVTQTPSHQVTQMGQEVILRCVPISNHLYFYWYRQILGQKVEFLVSFYNNEISEKSEIFDDQFSVERPDGSNFTLKIRSTKLEDSAMYFCASSEEGGQPQHFGDGTRLSIL.

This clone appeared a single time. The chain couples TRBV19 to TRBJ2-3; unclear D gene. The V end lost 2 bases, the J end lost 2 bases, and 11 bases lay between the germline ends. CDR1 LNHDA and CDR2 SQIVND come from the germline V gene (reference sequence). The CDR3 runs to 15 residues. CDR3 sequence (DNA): TGTGCCAGTAGTATACAGTTCGGCTTCACAGATACGCAGTATTTT. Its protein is CASSIQFGFTDTQYF.

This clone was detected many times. The CDR3 is CASSSRAGGVNEQFF. The DNA for the CDR3 is TGTGCCAGCAGCTCTCGAGCGGGAGGGGTGAATGAGCAGTTCTTC. The J gene is TRBJ2-1, the V gene TRBV7-8; the match to TRBD2 covers 10 bases. V was pared by 4 bases and J by 7 bases, with 7 bases of the junction left unmatched. The V gene's germline CDR1 is SGHVS and CDR2 FQNEAQ. There are 15 residues in the CDR3.

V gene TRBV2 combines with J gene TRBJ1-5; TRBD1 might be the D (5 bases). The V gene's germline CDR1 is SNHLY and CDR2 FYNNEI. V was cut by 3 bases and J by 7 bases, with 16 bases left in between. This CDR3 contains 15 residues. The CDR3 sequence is CASSDPAFPGQPQHF. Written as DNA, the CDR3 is TGTGCCAGCAGTGACCCGGCTTTCCCAGGGCAGCCCCAGCATTTT. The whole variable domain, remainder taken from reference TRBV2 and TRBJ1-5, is EPEVTQTPSHQVTQMGQEVILRCVPISNHLYFYWYRQILGQKVEFLVSFYNNEISEKSEIFDDQFSVERPDGSNFTLKIRSTKLEDSAMYFCASSDPAFPGQPQHFGDGTRLSIL.

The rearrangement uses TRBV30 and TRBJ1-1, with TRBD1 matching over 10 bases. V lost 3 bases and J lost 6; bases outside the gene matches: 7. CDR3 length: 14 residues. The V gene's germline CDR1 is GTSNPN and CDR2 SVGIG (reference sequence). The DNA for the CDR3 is TGTGCCTGGAGCGGACAGGGGGTTTGGGCTGAAGCTTTCTTT. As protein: CAWSGQGVWAEAFF.

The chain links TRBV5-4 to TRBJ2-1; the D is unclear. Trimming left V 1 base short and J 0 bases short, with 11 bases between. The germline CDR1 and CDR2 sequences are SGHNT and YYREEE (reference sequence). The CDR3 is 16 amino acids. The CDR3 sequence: CASSLSIGSSYNEQFF. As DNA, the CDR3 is TGTGCCAGCAGCTTGTCTATCGGAAGCTCCTACAATGAGCAGTTCTTC.

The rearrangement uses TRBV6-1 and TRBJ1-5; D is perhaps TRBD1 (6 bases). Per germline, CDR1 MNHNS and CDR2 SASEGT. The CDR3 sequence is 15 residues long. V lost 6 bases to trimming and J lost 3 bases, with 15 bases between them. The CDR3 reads CASSLQGGDNQPQHF. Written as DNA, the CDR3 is TGTGCCAGCAGCCTACAGGGAGGAGACAATCAGCCCCAGCATTTT.

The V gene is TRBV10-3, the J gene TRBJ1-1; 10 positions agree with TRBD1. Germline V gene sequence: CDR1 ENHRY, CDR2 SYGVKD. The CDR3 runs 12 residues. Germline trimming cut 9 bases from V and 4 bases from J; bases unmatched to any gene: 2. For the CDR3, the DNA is TGTGCCATGGGACAGGGGACCACTGAAGCTTTCTTT. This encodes CAMGQGTTEAFF.

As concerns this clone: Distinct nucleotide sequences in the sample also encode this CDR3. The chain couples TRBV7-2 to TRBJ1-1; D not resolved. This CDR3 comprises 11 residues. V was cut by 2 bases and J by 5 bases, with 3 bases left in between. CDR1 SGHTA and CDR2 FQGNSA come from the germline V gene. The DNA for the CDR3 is TGTGCCAGCAGCTTAAAAACTGAAGCTTTCTTT. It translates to CASSLKTEAFF.

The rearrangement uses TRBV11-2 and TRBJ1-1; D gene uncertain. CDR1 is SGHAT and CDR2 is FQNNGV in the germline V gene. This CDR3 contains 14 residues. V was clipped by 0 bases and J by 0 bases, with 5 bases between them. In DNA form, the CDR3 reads TGTGCCAGCAGCTTAGACAGCATGAACACTGAAGCTTTCTTT. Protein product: CASSLDSMNTEAFF.

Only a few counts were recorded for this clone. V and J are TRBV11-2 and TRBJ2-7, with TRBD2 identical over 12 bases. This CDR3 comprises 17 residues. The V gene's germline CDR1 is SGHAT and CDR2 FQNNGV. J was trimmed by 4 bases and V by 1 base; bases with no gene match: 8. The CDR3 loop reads CASSLGWSTSGSYEQYF. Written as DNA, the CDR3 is TGTGCCAGCAGCTTAGGCTGGTCGACTAGCGGGAGTTACGAGCAGTACTTC.

The CDR3 DNA is TGCGCCAGCAGCCAAGACCAGGGACAGGTGGCCAATCAGCCCCAGCATTTT. Translated: CASSQDQGQVANQPQHF. The genes are TRBV4-1 and TRBJ1-5; 8 nucleotides align to TRBD1. This CDR3 contains 17 residues. V lost 0 bases to trimming and J lost 3 bases; unmatched junction nucleotides: 7. Germline CDR1 MGHRA, CDR2 YSYEKL.

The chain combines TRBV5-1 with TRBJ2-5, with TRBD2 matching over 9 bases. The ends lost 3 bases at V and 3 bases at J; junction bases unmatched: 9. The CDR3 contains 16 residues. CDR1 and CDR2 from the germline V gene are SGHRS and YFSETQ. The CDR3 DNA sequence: TGCGCCAGCAGCTACTTAGCGGGAGAAGGTAAAGAGACCCAGTACTTC. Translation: CASSYLAGEGKETQYF.

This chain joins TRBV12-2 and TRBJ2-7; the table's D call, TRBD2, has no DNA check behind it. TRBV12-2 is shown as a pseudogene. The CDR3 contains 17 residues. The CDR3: CASRPPREAGSSYEQYF. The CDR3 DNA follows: TGTGCAAGTCGCCCCCCTAGAGAAGCGGGGAGCTCCTACGAGCAGTACTTC.

The CDR3 loop reads CASSLGGSQAHTQYF. In nucleotides, the CDR3 is TGTGCCAGCAGCTTAGGCGGGAGTCAAGCACATACGCAGTATTTT. The rearrangement uses TRBV7-9 and TRBJ2-3, with 7 bases matching TRBD2. The CDR3 is made up of 15 amino acids. CDR1 and CDR2 from the germline V gene are SEHNR and FQNEAQ (reference sequence). The V segment lost 1 base and the J segment 7 bases; nucleotides outside the gene matches: 8. Full variable domain (remainder filled in from reference TRBV7-9 and TRBJ2-3): DTGVSQNPRHKITKRGQNVTFRCDPISEHNRLYWYRQTLGQGPEFLTYFQNEAQLEKSRLLSDRFSAERPKGSFSTLEIQRTEQGDSAMYLCASSLGGSQAHTQYFGPGTRLTVL.

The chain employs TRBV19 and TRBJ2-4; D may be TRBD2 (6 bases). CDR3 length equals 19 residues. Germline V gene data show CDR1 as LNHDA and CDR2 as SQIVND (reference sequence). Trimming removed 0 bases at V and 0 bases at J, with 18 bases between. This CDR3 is CASSIDGSGASEAKNIQYF. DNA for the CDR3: TGTGCCAGTAGTATAGATGGTAGCGGCGCGTCTGAAGCCAAAAACATTCAGTACTTC.

The CDR3 sequence is CASSLAWGQETQYF. The CDR3 DNA sequence: TGTGCCAGCAGCTTGGCCTGGGGGCAAGAGACCCAGTACTTC. V usage is TRBV5-4 and J usage is TRBJ2-5; D could derive from TRBD1 or TRBD2 (5 bases each). Germline V CDR1 and CDR2: SGHNT, YYREEE (reference sequence). Deletions cut 0 bases from V and 2 bases from J, with 8 bases between. The CDR3 consists of 14 residues.

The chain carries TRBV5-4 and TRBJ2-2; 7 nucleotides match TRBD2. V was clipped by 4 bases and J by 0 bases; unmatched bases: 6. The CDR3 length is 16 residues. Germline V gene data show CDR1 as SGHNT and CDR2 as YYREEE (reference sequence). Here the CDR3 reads CASSPKAGSNTGELFF. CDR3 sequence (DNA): TGTGCCAGCAGCCCGAAAGCGGGGTCGAACACCGGGGAGCTGTTTTTT.